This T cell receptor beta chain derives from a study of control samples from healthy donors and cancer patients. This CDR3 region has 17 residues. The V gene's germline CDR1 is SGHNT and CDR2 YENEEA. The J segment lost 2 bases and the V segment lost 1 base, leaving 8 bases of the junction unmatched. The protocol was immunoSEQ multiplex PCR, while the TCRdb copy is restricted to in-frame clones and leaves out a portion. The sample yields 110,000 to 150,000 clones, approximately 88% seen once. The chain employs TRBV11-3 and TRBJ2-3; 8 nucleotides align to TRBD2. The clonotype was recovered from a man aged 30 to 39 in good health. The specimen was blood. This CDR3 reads CASSLAPPLAATDTQYF. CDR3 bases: TGTGCCAGCAGCTTAGCCCCGCCACTAGCGGCCACAGATACGCAGTATTTT.